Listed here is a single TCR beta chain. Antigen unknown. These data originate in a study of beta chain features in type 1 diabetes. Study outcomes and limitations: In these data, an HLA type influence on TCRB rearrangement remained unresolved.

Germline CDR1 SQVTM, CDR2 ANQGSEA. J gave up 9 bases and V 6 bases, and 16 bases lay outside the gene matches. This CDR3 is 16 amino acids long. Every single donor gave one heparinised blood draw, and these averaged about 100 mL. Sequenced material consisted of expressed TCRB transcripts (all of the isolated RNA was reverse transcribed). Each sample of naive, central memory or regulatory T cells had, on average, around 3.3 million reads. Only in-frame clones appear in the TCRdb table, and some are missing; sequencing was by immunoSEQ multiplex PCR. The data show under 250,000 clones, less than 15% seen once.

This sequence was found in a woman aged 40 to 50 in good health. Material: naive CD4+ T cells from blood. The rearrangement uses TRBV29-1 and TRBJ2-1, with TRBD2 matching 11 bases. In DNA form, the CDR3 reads TGCAGCGTGGAAAGGGGTCGGACTAGCGGGTATTCTGAGCAGTTCTTC. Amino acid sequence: CSVERGRTSGYSEQFF.